What follows are 18 T cell receptor beta chains derived from one specimen sequenced in a study of blood T cells in healthy people across ages. A J-beta primer mix and a sample-barcoded 5' primer were used in a second PCR of about 7 to 11 cycles. TCRdb re-called the 5' RACE reads with MiXCR, one entry per CDR3 protein. The sample lists about 1.4 million distinct CDR3 sequences, 59% occurring once. The source material was blood. All receptors come from a man aged 18-30 years in good health.

The DNA of the CDR3 is TGCGCCAGCAGTGAGTCGAACTTACCTTACAATGAGCAGTTCTTC. This gives the protein CASSESNLPYNEQFF. V is TRBV10-2 and J is TRBJ2-1; unclear D gene. The germline CDR1 and CDR2 sequences are WSHSY and SAAADI. Between the trimmed V and J ends, which lost 0 bases and 4 bases, there was a span of 10 bases. The CDR3 sequence is 15 residues long.

This sequence joins TRBV6-2 or TRBV6-3 and TRBJ2-1; 12 nucleotides match TRBD2. V lost 5 bases, J lost 7 bases, and 18 bases stayed unmatched. CDR1 MNHEY and CDR2 SVGEGT come from the germline V gene. The CDR3 runs 19 residues. The CDR3 loop is CASSTRYWTSGTTPNEQFF. CDR3 DNA: TGTGCCAGCAGTACCCGGTATTGGACTAGCGGGACCACACCTAATGAGCAGTTCTTC.

CDR3 sequence: CASGASWEYF. CDR3 nucleotide sequence: TGTGCCAGCGGGGCCTCATGGGAGTATTTT. The chain uses TRBV12-3 or TRBV12-4 and TRBJ2-3, with D maybe TRBD1 (5 bases). There are 10 residues in the CDR3. The ends were cut back, 8 bases at V and 13 bases at J, with 13 bases in the middle.

This chain links TRBV4-1 with TRBJ2-1, with 9 bases aligning to TRBD2. CDR3 size: 16 residues. V lost 3 bases to trimming and J lost 6 bases; unmatched junction nucleotides: 9. Germline V gene lookup returns CDR1 MGHRA and CDR2 YSYEKL. The DNA for the CDR3 is TGCGCCAGCAGCCATCCTGGGCGGGGGGGGAGCAATGAGCAGTTCTTC. Protein sequence: CASSHPGRGGSNEQFF.

The V gene is TRBV12-3 or TRBV12-4, the J gene TRBJ2-7, with 11 bases lining up with TRBD2. V lost 7 bases to trimming and J lost 7 bases; unmatched junction nucleotides: 9. The CDR3 contains 14 residues. CDR3 residues: CASTVAGGPNEQYF. Here the CDR3 DNA reads TGTGCCAGCACCGTAGCGGGGGGGCCCAATGAGCAGTACTTC.

The chain combines TRBV29-1 with TRBJ2-7; 9 nucleotides agree with TRBD1. The V gene's germline CDR1 is SQVTM and CDR2 ANQGSEA. The CDR3 spans 15 residues. V gave up 2 bases and J gave up 3 bases; unmatched junction bases: 8. The DNA of the CDR3 is TGCAGCGTTGAATACAGGGGGCAGGGAGACTACGAGCAGTACTTC. Residues: CSVEYRGQGDYEQYF.

CDR3 sequence (DNA): TGTGCCAGCAGTTACGGAGGCCAAACTAATGAAAAACTGTTTTTT. This encodes CASSYGGQTNEKLFF. The chain combines TRBV6-5 with TRBJ1-4; no firm D call. The germline V and J ends were trimmed by 2 bases and 1 base, with 8 bases remaining between them. This CDR3 contains 15 residues. The germline CDR1 and CDR2 sequences are MNHEY and SVGAGI.

The rearrangement links TRBV4-1 to TRBJ2-1, with TRBD2 identical over 9 bases. Germline V gene data show CDR1 as MGHRA and CDR2 as YSYEKL. The CDR3 has 17 amino acids. Trimming removed 0 bases from V and 6 bases from J; junction bases left unmatched: 9. DNA of the CDR3: TGCGCCAGCAGCCAAGATAGGCAAGCGGGAGGATCCAATGAGCAGTTCTTC. Translating it yields CASSQDRQAGGSNEQFF.

The chain couples TRBV7-9 to TRBJ2-5; 9 nucleotides line up with TRBD1. Matching the DNA end better, TRBJ2-7 makes the J call doubtful. This CDR3 region has 16 residues. CDR1 is SEHNR and CDR2 is FQNEAQ in the germline V gene (reference sequence). The DNA of the CDR3 is TGTGCCAGCAGCTTAGGGAGCGGGACAGGGTTTTTCGAGCAGTACTTC. Its translation: CASSLGSGTGFFEQYF.

The chain joins TRBV29-1 to TRBJ2-1, with D perhaps being TRBD1 or TRBD2 (7 bases each). The tail of the sequence fits TRBJ2-7 better, so the J call may be wrong. The CDR3 sequence is 16 residues long. Germline V gene sequence: CDR1 SQVTM, CDR2 ANQGSEA. CDR3 coding DNA: TGCAGCACCAGACAGGGACTACCCCTATCCTACAATGAGCAGTACTTC. Residues: CSTRQGLPLSYNEQYF.

The genes are TRBV20-1 and TRBJ2-3, with 7 nucleotides matching TRBD2. Germline V gene sequence: CDR1 DFQATT, CDR2 SNEGSKA (reference sequence). J lost 0 bases, V lost 5 bases, and 8 bases had no gene match. The CDR3 spans 15 residues. CDR3 loop: CSAAGPAGSTDTQYF. CDR3 DNA: TGCAGTGCTGCCGGCCCAGCGGGGAGCACAGATACGCAGTATTTT.

J is TRBJ2-7 and V is TRBV20-1, with 10 bases identical to TRBD2. V was clipped by 6 bases and J by 1 base; unmatched bases: 6. Germline V lookup: CDR1 DFQATT, CDR2 SNEGSKA (reference sequence). The CDR3 is 14 amino acids. CDR3 protein: CSAVSGRVSYEQYF. CDR3 DNA sequence: TGCAGTGCGGTGAGCGGGAGGGTTTCCTACGAGCAGTACTTC.

In this sample, this clonotype turned up a few times. This chain connects TRBV20-1 to TRBJ2-3; D perhaps matches TRBD1 (5 bases). This CDR3 spans 15 amino acids. CDR1 DFQATT and CDR2 SNEGSKA come from the germline V gene (reference sequence). Trimming stripped 6 bases from V and 3 bases from J, with 19 bases between. The CDR3 protein is CSAPSDQGVTDTQYF. In DNA, the CDR3 is TGCAGTGCCCCCAGCGACCAGGGCGTTACAGATACGCAGTATTTT.

The genes are TRBV4-1 and TRBJ2-7; tentative D call: TRBD2 (5 bases). There are 15 residues in the CDR3. Germline V gives CDR1 MGHRA, CDR2 YSYEKL. Trimming stripped 4 bases from V and 5 bases from J, with 18 bases between. CDR3 region: CASSPYQAAGDEQYF. CDR3 nucleotide sequence: TGCGCCAGCAGCCCCTACCAGGCCGCCGGGGACGAGCAGTACTTC.

This clonotype has only a few counts. The rearrangement joins TRBV4-3 to TRBJ1-2; D is possibly TRBD1 (6 bases). Germline CDR1 is LGHNA and CDR2 is YSLEER. The germline V and J ends were trimmed by 0 bases and 4 bases, with 27 bases remaining between them. The CDR3 runs to 20 residues. Here the CDR3 reads CASSQERGAAVQRIAYGYTF. The DNA of the CDR3 is TGCGCCAGCAGCCAAGAGAGGGGGGCAGCAGTTCAACGGATCGCCTATGGCTACACCTTC.

The rearrangement uses TRBV6-5 and TRBJ2-5; weak D call: TRBD1 (6 bases). The CDR3 is 13 residues long. Germline CDR1 MNHEY, CDR2 SVGAGI. Trimming removed 6 bases from V and 5 bases from J, with 13 bases in between. The CDR3 loop is CASRTGVRETQYF. The DNA for the CDR3 is TGTGCCAGCAGGACAGGCGTGCGGGAGACCCAGTACTTC.

This chain connects TRBV6-5 to TRBJ2-6; D is unresolved. V lost 6 bases, J lost 0 bases, and 12 bases lay in between. Germline loops: CDR1 MNHEY, CDR2 SVGAGI. The CDR3 totals 16 residues. This CDR3 reads CASSHLQISGANVLTF. The CDR3 DNA follows: TGTGCCAGCAGCCATTTACAGATCTCTGGGGCCAACGTCCTGACTTTC.

This clonotype was seen a few times. The rearrangement links TRBV11-2 to TRBJ2-5; D perhaps matches TRBD1 (5 bases). Germline V gives CDR1 SGHAT, CDR2 FQNNGV. V lost 3 bases, J lost 5 bases, and 25 bases lay in between. There are 18 residues in the CDR3. CDR3 bases: TGTGCCAGCAGCTTTGTCGCCATCCCGGCAGTTAAGGGGGAGACCCAGTACTTC. As protein: CASSFVAIPAVKGETQYF.